This entry concerns a single T cell receptor beta chain. Its specificity is not known. The sample belongs to a study of tissue T cells after allogeneic stem cell transplantation. Study-wide context: CD3+ T cells were flow-sorted when enough cells; otherwise DNA extracted directly. Study findings and constraints: Only a limited share of tissue TCRs appeared in blood or spleen.

Sequencing of TCRbeta CDR3 at survey depth gave sequences and template counts. Sequencing used immunoSEQ multiplex PCR; TCRdb keeps in-frame clones, though not all of them. Of tens of thousands of clones in the sample, 85% were seen once. Germline CDR1 is SGHRS and CDR2 is YFSETQ. The CDR3 extends over 14 amino acids. V was clipped by 4 bases and J by 1 base, with 9 bases between them. The source material was blood, sampled before transplantation. The clonotype was recovered from a woman aged 18-49 years who later had graft-versus-host disease after an allogeneic stem cell transplant. The J gene is TRBJ1-5, the V gene TRBV5-1; D is unresolved. DNA for the CDR3: TGCGCCAGCAGCGAGGGTTTCAGCAATCAGCCCCAGCATTTT. Translation: CASSEGFSNQPQHF.